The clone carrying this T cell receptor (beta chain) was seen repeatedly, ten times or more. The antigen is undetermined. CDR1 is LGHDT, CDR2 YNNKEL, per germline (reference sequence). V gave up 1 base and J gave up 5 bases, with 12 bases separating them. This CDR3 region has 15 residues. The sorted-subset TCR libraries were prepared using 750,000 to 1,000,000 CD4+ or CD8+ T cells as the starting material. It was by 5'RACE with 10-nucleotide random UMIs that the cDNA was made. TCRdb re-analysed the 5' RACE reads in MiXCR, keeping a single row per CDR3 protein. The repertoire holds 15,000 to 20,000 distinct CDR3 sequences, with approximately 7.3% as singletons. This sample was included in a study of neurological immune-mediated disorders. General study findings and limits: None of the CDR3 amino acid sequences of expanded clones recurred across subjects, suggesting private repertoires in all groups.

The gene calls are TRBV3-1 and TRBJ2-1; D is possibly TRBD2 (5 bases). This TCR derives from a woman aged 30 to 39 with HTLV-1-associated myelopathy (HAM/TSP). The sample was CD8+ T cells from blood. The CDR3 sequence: CASSQGASPNNEQFF. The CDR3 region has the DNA TGTGCCAGCAGCCAAGGGGCTAGCCCCAACAATGAGCAGTTCTTC.